The text below deals with one T cell receptor (beta chain). Graves' hyperthyroidism showing no ophthalmopathy progression within 18 months was considered stable. The data were obtained in a study of T cells in Graves' hyperthyroidism and ophthalmopathy. It was RNA transcripts that yielded the amplified TCR beta CDR3 regions. Initially, a first-round RT-PCR of the TCR CDR3 employed the HTBI primer set. MiXCR, applied by TCRdb to the multiplex PCR reads, yields one record per CDR3 protein. The sample records 750,000 to 900,000 distinct CDR3 sequences, over 35% being singletons. V shed 5 bases and J shed 1 base, with 12 bases lying between them. This CDR3 is 15 amino acids long.

The sequence came from a man between 18 and 35 years old with Graves' hyperthyroidism. The V gene is TRBV12-3 or TRBV12-4, the J gene TRBJ1-3; D might be TRBD1 (6 bases). The specimen sequenced was blood. CDR3 bases: TGTGCCAGCAGTCCCTGGGGACAATCTGGAAACACCATATATTTT. Translating gives CASSPWGQSGNTIYF.